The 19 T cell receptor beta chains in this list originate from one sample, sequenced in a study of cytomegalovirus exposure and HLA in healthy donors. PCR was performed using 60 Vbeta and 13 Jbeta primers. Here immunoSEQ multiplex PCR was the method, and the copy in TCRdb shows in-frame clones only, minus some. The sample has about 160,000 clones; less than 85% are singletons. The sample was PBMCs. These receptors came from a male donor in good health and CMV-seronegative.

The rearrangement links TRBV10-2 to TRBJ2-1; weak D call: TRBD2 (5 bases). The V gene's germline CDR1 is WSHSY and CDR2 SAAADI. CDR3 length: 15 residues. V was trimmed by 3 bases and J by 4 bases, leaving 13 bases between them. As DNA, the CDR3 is TGCGCCAGCAGTGAAGCAATCCGGACTTACAATGAGCAGTTCTTC. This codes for CASSEAIRTYNEQFF.

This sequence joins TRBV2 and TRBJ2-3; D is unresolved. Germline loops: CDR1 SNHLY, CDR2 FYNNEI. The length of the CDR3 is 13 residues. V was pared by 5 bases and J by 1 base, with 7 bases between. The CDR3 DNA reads TGTGCCAGCAGTAATCGTCGCACAGATACGCAGTATTTT. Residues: CASSNRRTDTQYF.

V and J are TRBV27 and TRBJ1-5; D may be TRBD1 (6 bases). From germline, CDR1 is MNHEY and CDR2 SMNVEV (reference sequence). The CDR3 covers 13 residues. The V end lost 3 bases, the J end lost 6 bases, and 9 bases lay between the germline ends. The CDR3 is CASSFTGIQPQHF. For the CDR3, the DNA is TGTGCCAGCAGTTTCACAGGGATTCAGCCCCAGCATTTT.

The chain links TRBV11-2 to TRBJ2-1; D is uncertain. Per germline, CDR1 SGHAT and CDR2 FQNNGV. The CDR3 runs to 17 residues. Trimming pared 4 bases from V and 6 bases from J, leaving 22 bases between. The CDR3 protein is CASSSRHRSTLTNEQFF. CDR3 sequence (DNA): TGTGCCAGCAGCTCAAGACACCGTTCTACCCTTACCAATGAGCAGTTCTTC.

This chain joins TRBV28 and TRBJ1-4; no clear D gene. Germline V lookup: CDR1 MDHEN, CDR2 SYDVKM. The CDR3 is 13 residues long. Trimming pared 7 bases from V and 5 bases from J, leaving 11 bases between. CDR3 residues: CASTGGANEKLFF. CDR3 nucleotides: TGTGCCAGCACCGGCGGAGCAAATGAAAAACTGTTTTTT.

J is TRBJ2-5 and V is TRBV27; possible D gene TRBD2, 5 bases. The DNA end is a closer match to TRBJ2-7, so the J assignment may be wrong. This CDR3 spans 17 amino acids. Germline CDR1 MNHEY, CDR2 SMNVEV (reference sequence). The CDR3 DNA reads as TGTGCCAGCAGTCCCTTCATATTTCGGGAAAGCTCCTACGAGCAGTACTTC. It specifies CASSPFIFRESSYEQYF.

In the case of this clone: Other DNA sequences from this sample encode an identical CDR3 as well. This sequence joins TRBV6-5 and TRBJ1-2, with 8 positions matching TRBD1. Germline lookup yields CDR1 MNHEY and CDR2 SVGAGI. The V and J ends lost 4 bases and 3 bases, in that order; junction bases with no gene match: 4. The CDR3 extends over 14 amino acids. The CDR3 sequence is CASSSGGADYGYTF. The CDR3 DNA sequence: TGTGCCAGCAGTTCAGGGGGCGCGGACTATGGCTACACCTTC.

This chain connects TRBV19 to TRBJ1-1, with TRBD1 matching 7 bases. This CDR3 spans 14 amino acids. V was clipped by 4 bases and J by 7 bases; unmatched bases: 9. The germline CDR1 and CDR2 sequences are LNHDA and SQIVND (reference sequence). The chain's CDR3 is CASSRSRQGIEAFF. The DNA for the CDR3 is TGTGCCAGTAGTAGGTCCCGACAGGGTATTGAAGCTTTCTTT. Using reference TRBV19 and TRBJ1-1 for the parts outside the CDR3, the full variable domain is DGGITQSPKYLFRKEGQNVTLSCEQNLNHDAMYWYRQDPGQGLRLIYYSQIVNDFQKGDIAEGYSVSREKKESFPLTVTSAQKNPTAFYLCASSRSRQGIEAFFGQGTRLTVV.

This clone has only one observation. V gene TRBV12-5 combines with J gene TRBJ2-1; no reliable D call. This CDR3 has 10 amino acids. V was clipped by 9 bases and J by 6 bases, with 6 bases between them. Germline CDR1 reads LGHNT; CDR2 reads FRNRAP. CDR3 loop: CASSGNEQFF. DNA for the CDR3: TGTGCTAGCTCCGGCAATGAGCAGTTCTTC. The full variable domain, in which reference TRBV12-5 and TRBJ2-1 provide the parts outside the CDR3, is DARVTQTPRHKVTEMGQEVTMRCQPILGHNTVFWYRQTMMQGLELLAYFRNRAPLDDSGMPKDRFSAEMPDATLATLKIQPSEPRDSAVYFCASSGNEQFFGPGTRLTVL.

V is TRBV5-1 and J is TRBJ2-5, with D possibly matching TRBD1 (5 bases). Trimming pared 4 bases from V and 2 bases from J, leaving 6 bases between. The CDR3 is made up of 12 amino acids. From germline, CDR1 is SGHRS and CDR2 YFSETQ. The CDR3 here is CASSRTQETQYF. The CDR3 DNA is TGCGCCAGCAGCCGGACACAAGAGACCCAGTACTTC.

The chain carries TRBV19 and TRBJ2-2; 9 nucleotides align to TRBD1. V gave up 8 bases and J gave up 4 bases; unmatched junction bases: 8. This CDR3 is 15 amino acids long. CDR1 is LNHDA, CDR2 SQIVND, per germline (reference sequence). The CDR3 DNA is TGTGCCAGTCGAACCGGACAGGGGTCCACCGGGGAGCTGTTTTTT. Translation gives CASRTGQGSTGELFF.

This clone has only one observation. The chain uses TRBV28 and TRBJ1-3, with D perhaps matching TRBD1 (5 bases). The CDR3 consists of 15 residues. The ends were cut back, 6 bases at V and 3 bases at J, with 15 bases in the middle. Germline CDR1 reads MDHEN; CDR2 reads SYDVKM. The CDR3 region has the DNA TGTGCCAGCAGCTCCCCCGGCCAGGGTGGAAACACCATATATTTT. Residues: CASSSPGQGGNTIYF.

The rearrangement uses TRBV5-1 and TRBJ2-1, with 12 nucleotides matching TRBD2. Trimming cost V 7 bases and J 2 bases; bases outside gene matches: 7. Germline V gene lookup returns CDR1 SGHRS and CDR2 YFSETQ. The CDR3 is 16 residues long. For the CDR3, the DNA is TGCGCCAGCCGCCTTCGGACTAGCGGGGCCTACAATGAGCAGTTCTTC. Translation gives CASRLRTSGAYNEQFF.

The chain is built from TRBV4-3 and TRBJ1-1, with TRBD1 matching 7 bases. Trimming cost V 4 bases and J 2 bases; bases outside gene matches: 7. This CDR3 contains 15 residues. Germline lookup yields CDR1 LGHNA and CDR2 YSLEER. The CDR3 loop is CASSPSEGANTEAFF. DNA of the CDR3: TGCGCCAGCAGCCCAAGCGAGGGGGCTAACACTGAAGCTTTCTTT.

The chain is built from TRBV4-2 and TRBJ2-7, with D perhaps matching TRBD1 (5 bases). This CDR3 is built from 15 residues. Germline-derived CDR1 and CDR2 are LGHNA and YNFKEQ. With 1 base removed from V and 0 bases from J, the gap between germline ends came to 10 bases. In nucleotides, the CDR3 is TGTGCCAGCAGCCAAGCGGTCCAGGGCTCCTACGAGCAGTACTTC. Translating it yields CASSQAVQGSYEQYF.

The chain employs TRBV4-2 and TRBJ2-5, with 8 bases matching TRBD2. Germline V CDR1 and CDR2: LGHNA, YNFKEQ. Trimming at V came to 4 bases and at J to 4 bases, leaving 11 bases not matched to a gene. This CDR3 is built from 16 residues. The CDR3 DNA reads TGTGCCAGCAGCCGAGACGGGGGGGCGTGGTTAGAGACCCAGTACTTC. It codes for CASSRDGGAWLETQYF.

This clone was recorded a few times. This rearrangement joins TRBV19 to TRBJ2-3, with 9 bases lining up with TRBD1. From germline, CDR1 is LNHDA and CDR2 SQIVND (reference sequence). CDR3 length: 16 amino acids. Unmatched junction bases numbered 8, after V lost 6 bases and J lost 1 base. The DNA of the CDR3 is TGTGCCAGTAGCCGGCTAAACAGGGGGCGCACAGATACGCAGTATTTT. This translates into CASSRLNRGRTDTQYF.

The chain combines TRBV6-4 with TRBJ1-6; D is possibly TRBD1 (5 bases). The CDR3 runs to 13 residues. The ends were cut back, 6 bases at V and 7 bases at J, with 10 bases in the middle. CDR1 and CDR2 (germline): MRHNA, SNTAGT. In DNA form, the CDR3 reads TGTGCCAGCAGCGGACATATCAATTCACCCCTCCACTTT. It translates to CASSGHINSPLHF.

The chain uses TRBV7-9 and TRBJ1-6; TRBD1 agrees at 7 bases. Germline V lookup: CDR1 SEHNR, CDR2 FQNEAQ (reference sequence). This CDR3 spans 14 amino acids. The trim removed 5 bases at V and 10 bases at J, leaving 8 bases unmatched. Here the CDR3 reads CASSVDRAFSPLHF. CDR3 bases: TGTGCCAGCAGCGTAGACAGGGCCTTCTCACCCCTCCACTTT.